This T cell receptor (beta chain) was sequenced during a study of blood T cell repertoires in COVID-19. Study overall: Both acute and convalescent COVID-19 samples were obtained from the United States, Italy and Spain. The analysed material was cDNA or gDNA that came from T cells, B-cell-depleted T cells, or PBMCs.

This clone showed up just a few times. The identical CDR3 is also encoded by other nucleotide sequences in the sample. As handled by the study authors: Reference gene primer amplification yielded estimated nucleated cell counts. The repertoire was sequenced with immunoSEQ multiplex PCR; TCRdb's copy has only in-frame clones and lacks some. V and J calls and clone size are as listed in that table; D and trimming were resolved from the DNA. Here the sample spans some 130,000 clones, around 73% being singletons. The CDR3 is 11 amino acids. Per the germline V gene, CDR1 is MNHEY and CDR2 is SVGAGI. V lost 5 bases to trimming and J lost 4 bases, with 3 bases between them.

The chain has TRBV6-5 and TRBJ2-1, with D hard to call. Specimen: peripheral blood. The sequence derives from a man aged 55 to 70 who had recovered from COVID-19. CDR3 in amino acids: CASSPYNEQFF. The CDR3 region has the DNA TGTGCCAGCAGTCCATACAATGAGCAGTTCTTC.